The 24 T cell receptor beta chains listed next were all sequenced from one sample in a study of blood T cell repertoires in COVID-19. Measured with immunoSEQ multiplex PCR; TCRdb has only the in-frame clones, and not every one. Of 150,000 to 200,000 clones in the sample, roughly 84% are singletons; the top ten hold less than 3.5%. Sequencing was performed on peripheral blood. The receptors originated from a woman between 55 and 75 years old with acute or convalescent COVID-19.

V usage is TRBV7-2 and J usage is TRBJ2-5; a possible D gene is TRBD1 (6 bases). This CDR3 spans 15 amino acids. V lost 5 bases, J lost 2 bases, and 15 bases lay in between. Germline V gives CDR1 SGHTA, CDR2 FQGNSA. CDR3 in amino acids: CASSPSWTAQETQYF. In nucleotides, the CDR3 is TGTGCCAGCAGCCCGAGTTGGACAGCGCAAGAGACCCAGTACTTC.

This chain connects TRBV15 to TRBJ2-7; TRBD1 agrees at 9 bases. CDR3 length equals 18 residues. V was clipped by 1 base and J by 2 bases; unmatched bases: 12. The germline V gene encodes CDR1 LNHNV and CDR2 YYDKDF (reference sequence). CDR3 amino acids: CATSRVLPGQGVTYEQYF. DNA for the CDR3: TGTGCCACCAGCAGAGTTCTCCCGGGACAGGGAGTAACCTACGAGCAGTACTTC.

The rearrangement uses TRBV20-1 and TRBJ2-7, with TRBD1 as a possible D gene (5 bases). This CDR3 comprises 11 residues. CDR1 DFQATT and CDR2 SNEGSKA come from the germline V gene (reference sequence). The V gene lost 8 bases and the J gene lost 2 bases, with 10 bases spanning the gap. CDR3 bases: TGCAGTCCAGGGAACGCCTACGAGCAGTACTTC. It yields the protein CSPGNAYEQYF.

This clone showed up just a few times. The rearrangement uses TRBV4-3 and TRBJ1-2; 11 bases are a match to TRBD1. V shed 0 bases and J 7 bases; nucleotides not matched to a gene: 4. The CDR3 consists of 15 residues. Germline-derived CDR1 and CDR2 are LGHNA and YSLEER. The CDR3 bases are TGCGCCAGCAGCCAAGAGGGGACAGGGGGTCGTGGCTACACCTTC. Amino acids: CASSQEGTGGRGYTF.

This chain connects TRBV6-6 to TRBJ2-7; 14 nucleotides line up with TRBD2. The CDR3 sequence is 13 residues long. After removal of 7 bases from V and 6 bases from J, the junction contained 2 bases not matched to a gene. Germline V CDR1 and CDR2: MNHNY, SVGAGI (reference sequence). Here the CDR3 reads CASTGLAGGEQYF. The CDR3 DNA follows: TGTGCCAGCACCGGACTAGCGGGGGGCGAGCAGTACTTC.

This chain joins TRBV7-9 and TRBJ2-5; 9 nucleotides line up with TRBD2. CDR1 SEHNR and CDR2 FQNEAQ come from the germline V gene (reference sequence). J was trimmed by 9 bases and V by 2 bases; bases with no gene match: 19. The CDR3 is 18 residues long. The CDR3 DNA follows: TGTGCCAGCAGCTTAATGGGACTAGCTACTCCTATGGTGGGAGCCCAGTACTTC. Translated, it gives CASSLMGLATPMVGAQYF.

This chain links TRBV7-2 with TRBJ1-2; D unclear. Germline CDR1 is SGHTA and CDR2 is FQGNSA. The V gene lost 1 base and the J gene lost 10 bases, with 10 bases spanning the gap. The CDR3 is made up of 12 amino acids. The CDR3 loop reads CASSLGREFYTF. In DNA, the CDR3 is TGTGCCAGCAGCTTAGGCCGCGAGTTCTACACCTTC.

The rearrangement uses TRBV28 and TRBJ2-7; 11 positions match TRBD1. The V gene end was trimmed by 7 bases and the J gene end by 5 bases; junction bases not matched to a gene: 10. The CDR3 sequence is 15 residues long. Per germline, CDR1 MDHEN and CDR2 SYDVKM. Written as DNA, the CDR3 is TGTGCCAGCACCCCGAGGACAGGGGGCCGGCACGAGCAGTACTTC. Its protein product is CASTPRTGGRHEQYF.

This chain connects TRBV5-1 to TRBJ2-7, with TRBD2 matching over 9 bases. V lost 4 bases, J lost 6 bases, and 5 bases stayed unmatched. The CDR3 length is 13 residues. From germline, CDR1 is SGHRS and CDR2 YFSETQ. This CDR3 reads CASSPSGEGEQYF. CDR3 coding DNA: TGCGCCAGCAGCCCTAGCGGGGAGGGCGAGCAGTACTTC.

CDR3 DNA sequence: TGTGCCAGCAGCTTATACGGACTAGCGGGGGGAGATACGCAGTATTTT. It codes for CASSLYGLAGGDTQYF. The chain couples TRBV11-3 to TRBJ2-3, with TRBD2 matching over 14 bases. J lost 5 bases, V lost 2 bases, and 3 bases had no gene match. Germline CDR1 SGHNT, CDR2 YENEEA. The CDR3 loop spans 16 amino acids.

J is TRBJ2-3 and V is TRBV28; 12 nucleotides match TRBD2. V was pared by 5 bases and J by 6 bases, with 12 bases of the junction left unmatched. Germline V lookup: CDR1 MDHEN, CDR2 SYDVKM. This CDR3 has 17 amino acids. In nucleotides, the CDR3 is TGTGCCAGCAGTCTGCCTAGCGGGGGGGCAGAGGGGGATACGCAGTATTTT. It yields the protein CASSLPSGGAEGDTQYF.

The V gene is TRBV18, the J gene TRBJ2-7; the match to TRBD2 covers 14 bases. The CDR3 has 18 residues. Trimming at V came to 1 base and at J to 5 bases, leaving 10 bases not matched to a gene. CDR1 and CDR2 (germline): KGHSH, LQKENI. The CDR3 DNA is TGTGCCAGCTCACCACTCCGACAGGGGACTAGCGGGGGTCACGAGCAGTACTTC. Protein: CASSPLRQGTSGGHEQYF.

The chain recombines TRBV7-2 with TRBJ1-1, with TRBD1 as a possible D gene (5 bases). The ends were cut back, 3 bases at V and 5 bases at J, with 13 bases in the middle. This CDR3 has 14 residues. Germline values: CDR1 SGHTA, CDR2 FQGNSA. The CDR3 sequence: CASSLLGGRTEAFF. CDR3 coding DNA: TGTGCCAGCAGCTTGCTCGGGGGTAGAACTGAAGCTTTCTTT.

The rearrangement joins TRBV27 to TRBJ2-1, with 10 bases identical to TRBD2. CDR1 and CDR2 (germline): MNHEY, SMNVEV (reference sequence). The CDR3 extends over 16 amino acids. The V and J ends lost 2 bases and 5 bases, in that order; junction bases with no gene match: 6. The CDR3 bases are TGTGCCAGCAGTTTACCCAGCGGGGGGGCCAACAATGAGCAGTTCTTC. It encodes CASSLPSGGANNEQFF.

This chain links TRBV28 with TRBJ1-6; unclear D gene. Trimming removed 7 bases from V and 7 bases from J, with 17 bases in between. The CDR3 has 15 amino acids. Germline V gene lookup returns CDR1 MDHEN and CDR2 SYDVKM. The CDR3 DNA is TGTGCCAGCACCCTTCCGGGGTTAAGCAATTCACCCCTCCACTTT. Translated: CASTLPGLSNSPLHF.

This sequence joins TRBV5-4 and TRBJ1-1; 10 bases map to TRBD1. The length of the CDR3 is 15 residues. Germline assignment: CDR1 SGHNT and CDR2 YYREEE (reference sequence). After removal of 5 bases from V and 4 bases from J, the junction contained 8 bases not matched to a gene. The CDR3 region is CASRLRQGASTEAFF. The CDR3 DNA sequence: TGTGCCAGCAGACTACGACAGGGGGCGAGCACTGAAGCTTTCTTT.

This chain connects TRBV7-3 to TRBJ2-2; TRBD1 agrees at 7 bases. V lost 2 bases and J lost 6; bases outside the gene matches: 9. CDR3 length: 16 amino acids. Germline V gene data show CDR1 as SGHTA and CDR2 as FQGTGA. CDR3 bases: TGTGCCAGCAGCTTAGAACAGGGGAGATTCGCCGGGGAGCTGTTTTTT. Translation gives CASSLEQGRFAGELFF.

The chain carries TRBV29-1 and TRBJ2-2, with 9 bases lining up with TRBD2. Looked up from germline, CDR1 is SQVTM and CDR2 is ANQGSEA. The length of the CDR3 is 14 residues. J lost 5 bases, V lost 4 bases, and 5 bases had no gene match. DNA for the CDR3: TGCAGCGTTGCTCGCGGGGGGGCGACCGGGGAGCTGTTTTTT. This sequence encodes CSVARGGATGELFF.

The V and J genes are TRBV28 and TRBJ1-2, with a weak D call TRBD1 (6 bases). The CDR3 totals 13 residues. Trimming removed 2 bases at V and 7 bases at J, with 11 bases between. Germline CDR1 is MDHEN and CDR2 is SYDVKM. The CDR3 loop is CASSLRGAGGYTF. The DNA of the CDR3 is TGTGCCAGCAGTTTACGGGGGGCTGGTGGCTACACCTTC.

CDR3 in amino acids: CASSLGSGVSTDTQYF. The CDR3 region has the DNA TGTGCCAGCAGCTTGGGGTCGGGGGTTAGCACAGATACGCAGTATTTT. J is TRBJ2-3 and V is TRBV7-9; D perhaps matches TRBD2 (6 bases). Germline CDR1 SEHNR, CDR2 FQNEAQ (reference sequence). The CDR3 has 16 residues. The germline V and J ends were trimmed by 3 bases and 0 bases, with 13 bases remaining between them. The full variable domain, completed using reference TRBV7-9 and TRBJ2-3, is DTGVSQNPRHKITKRGQNVTFRCDPISEHNRLYWYRQTLGQGPEFLTYFQNEAQLEKSRLLSDRFSAERPKGSFSTLEIQRTEQGDSAMYLCASSLGSGVSTDTQYFGPGTRLTVL.

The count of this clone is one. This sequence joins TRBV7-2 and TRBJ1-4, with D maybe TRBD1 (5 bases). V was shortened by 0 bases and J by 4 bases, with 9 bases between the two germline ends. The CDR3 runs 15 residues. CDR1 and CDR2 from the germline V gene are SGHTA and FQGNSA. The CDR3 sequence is CASSLARQSNEKLFF. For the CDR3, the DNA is TGTGCCAGCAGCTTAGCGCGACAGAGTAATGAAAAACTGTTTTTT.

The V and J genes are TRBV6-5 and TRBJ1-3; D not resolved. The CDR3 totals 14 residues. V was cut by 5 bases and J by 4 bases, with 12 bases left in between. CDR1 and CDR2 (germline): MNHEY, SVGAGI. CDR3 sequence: CASSPRRLGNTIYF. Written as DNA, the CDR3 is TGTGCCAGCAGTCCTAGGCGGTTAGGAAACACCATATATTTT.

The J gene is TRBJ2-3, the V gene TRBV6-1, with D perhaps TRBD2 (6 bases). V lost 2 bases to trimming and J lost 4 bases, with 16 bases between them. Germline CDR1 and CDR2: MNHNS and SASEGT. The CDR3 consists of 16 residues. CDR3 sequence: CASSELPGDGADTQYF. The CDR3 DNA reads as TGTGCCAGCAGTGAACTCCCGGGGGACGGCGCAGATACGCAGTATTTT.

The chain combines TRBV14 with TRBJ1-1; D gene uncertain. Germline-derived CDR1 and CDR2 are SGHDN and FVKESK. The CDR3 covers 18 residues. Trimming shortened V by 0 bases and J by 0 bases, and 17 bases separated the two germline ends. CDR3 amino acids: CASSQDSVWAVMNTEAFF. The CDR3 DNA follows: TGTGCCAGCAGCCAAGATAGCGTATGGGCGGTAATGAACACTGAAGCTTTCTTT.